These 30 T cell receptor beta chains came from one sample sequenced in a study of T cell repertoires in cytomegalovirus infection. TCRdb fed the reads into MiXCR, producing one record per CDR3 protein. The table records about 740,000 distinct CDR3 sequences, approximately 34% of them present only once. Sequenced material: PBMCs. The receptors were gathered from a human donor in good health (CMV status not recorded). Some clones in this sample may be carry-over from other donors' samples.

The chain is built from TRBV19 and TRBJ2-2, with a weak D call TRBD2 (6 bases). In germline, CDR1 is LNHDA, CDR2 SQIVND (reference sequence). This CDR3 is built from 14 residues. Trimming stripped 6 bases from V and 4 bases from J, with 12 bases between. As DNA, the CDR3 is TGTGCCAGTAGGGGAGGAAAGGGCACCGGGGAGCTGTTTTTT. Protein: CASRGGKGTGELFF.

There are many counts of this clonotype. The chain uses TRBV7-2 and TRBJ1-5; perhaps TRBD1 as D (6 bases). V lost 2 bases and J 5 bases, leaving 16 bases between the germline ends. Germline V gene sequence: CDR1 SGHTA, CDR2 FQGNSA. The CDR3 has 16 residues. The CDR3: CASSLPQGPRDQPQHF. The CDR3 bases are TGTGCCAGCAGCTTACCACAGGGTCCCCGGGATCAGCCCCAGCATTTT.

This clonotype was found a few times. The J gene is TRBJ1-5, the V gene TRBV28; D not certain. Germline V gives CDR1 MDHEN, CDR2 SYDVKM. Trimming took off 3 bases at V and 4 bases at J, with 7 bases between the two ends. This CDR3 is built from 13 residues. CDR3 DNA: TGTGCCAGCAGTTTTAATAGAAATCAGCCCCAGCATTTT. It is translated as CASSFNRNQPQHF.

The V gene is TRBV20-1, the J gene TRBJ2-1, with 8 bases aligning to TRBD2. The CDR3 consists of 17 residues. Germline V CDR1 and CDR2: DFQATT, SNEGSKA (reference sequence). Losses at the gene ends were 0 bases for V and 6 bases for J; bases not matched to a gene: 13. CDR3 region: CSARDDISGMVFNEQFF. CDR3 coding DNA: TGCAGTGCTAGAGATGATATTAGCGGGATGGTTTTCAATGAGCAGTTCTTC.

This clonotype was recorded a few times. The rearrangement links TRBV29-1 to TRBJ2-3; possibly TRBD2 for D (6 bases). The CDR3 runs to 17 residues. In germline, CDR1 is SQVTM, CDR2 ANQGSEA. Trimming pared 0 bases from V and 4 bases from J, leaving 20 bases between. The CDR3 bases are TGCAGCGTTGAAGATTTAATGGCTAGCGCGGCCCCAGATACGCAGTATTTT. This encodes CSVEDLMASAAPDTQYF.

The genes are TRBV28 and TRBJ2-3, with D perhaps matching TRBD1 or TRBD2 (5 bases each). Trimming cost V 3 bases and J 1 base, with 14 bases left between them. CDR3 size: 16 residues. Germline V lookup: CDR1 MDHEN, CDR2 SYDVKM. CDR3 region: CASSFVSWDRTDTQYF. DNA of the CDR3: TGTGCCAGCAGTTTCGTCTCTTGGGACCGCACAGATACGCAGTATTTT.

This clonotype was observed a handful of times. CDR3 bases: TGTGCCAGCAGCTTAGGGACAGGTGTACCTCTAACTGAGCAGTTCTTC. Protein product: CASSLGTGVPLTEQFF. This chain links TRBV7-8 with TRBJ2-1, with 7 positions matching TRBD1. This CDR3 is built from 16 residues. After removal of 1 base from V and 9 bases from J, the junction contained 12 bases not matched to a gene. Germline lookup yields CDR1 SGHVS and CDR2 FQNEAQ. Using reference TRBV7-8 and TRBJ2-1 for the parts outside the CDR3, the full variable domain is GAGVSQSPRYKVAKRGQDVALRCDPISGHVSLFWYQQALGQGPEFLTYFQNEAQLDKSGLPSDRFFAERPEGSVSTLKIQRTQQEDSAVYLCASSLGTGVPLTEQFFGPGTRLTVL.

This clonotype was seen only a few times. V usage is TRBV12-3 or TRBV12-4 and J usage is TRBJ2-1, with no clear D. This CDR3 contains 13 residues. Trimming took off 4 bases at V and 0 bases at J, with 4 bases between the two ends. The CDR3 nucleotides are TGTGCCAGCAGTTCGCCCTCCTACAATGAGCAGTTCTTC. Its protein is CASSSPSYNEQFF.

This clonotype has a count of ten or more. The chain couples TRBV7-2 to TRBJ2-1, with TRBD2 identical over 7 bases. V shed 2 bases, J shed 5 bases, and the junction held 6 bases outside the gene matches. Germline loops: CDR1 SGHTA, CDR2 FQGNSA. CDR3 length: 15 residues. The CDR3 here is CASSLWAGVNNEQFF. The CDR3 nucleotides are TGTGCCAGCAGCTTATGGGCGGGAGTAAACAATGAGCAGTTCTTC.

A word on this clonotype: A much larger clonotype is one base distant, so this may be a read error. This sequence joins TRBV7-6 and TRBJ2-7, with TRBD2 matching over 7 bases. Looked up from germline, CDR1 is SGHVS and CDR2 is FNYEAQ. CDR3 length: 13 amino acids. V lost 9 bases, J lost 0 bases, and 5 bases stayed unmatched. The CDR3 nucleotides are TGTGCCAGAAGCCCTAGCGGCTCCTACGAGCAGTACTTC. This translates into CARSPSGSYEQYF.

The genes are TRBV13 and TRBJ2-1, with 7 positions matching TRBD2. There are 14 residues in the CDR3. CDR1 is PRHDT and CDR2 is FYEKMQ in the germline V gene (reference sequence). V lost 5 bases to trimming and J lost 5 bases; unmatched junction nucleotides: 6. As DNA, the CDR3 is TGTGCCAGCAGCATACCAACTAGCGACAATGAGCAGTTCTTC. Translation: CASSIPTSDNEQFF.

This clonotype showed up just a few times. The rearrangement uses TRBV11-2 and TRBJ1-5; D not certain. Germline lookup yields CDR1 SGHAT and CDR2 FQNNGV. V was pared by 6 bases and J by 5 bases, with 14 bases between. The CDR3 sequence is 14 residues long. DNA of the CDR3: TGTGCCAGCAGTCTCGGGATTGCGGATCAGCCCCAGCATTTT. This codes for CASSLGIADQPQHF.

The chain employs TRBV28 and TRBJ1-1, with TRBD1 identical over 8 bases. Per the germline V gene, CDR1 is MDHEN and CDR2 is SYDVKM. The CDR3 is made up of 16 amino acids. After removal of 3 bases from V and 3 bases from J, the junction contained 9 bases not matched to a gene. The CDR3 region has the DNA TGTGCCAGCAGTTTGTTGGCAGGGGGCAAGGACACTGAAGCTTTCTTT. As protein: CASSLLAGGKDTEAFF.

This chain's CDR3 is CASSLVGSGEKLFF. CDR3 coding DNA: TGTGCCAGCAGCTTAGTGGGATCTGGGGAAAAACTGTTTTTT. The chain combines TRBV7-9 with TRBJ1-4; D is undetermined. The germline V and J ends were trimmed by 1 base and 8 bases, with 11 bases remaining between them. This CDR3 contains 14 residues. Germline lookup yields CDR1 SEHNR and CDR2 FQNEAQ (reference sequence).

A few counts support this clonotype. CDR3 coding DNA: TGTGCCAGCAGTTTAAGGCGGGAGGGCCGCGAGACCCAGTACTTC. Translated, it gives CASSLRREGRETQYF. This rearrangement joins TRBV28 to TRBJ2-5; the match to TRBD2 covers 9 bases. This CDR3 is built from 15 residues. The J segment lost 5 bases and the V segment lost 2 bases, leaving 6 bases of the junction unmatched. Germline V gives CDR1 MDHEN, CDR2 SYDVKM.

The V gene is TRBV11-3, the J gene TRBJ2-1, with TRBD1 identical over 8 bases. Unmatched junction bases numbered 7, after V lost 5 bases and J lost 10 bases. The germline gives CDR1 SGHNT, CDR2 YENEEA. The CDR3 has 13 residues. CDR3 region: CASSQIPGGEQFF. The CDR3 DNA sequence: TGTGCCAGCAGCCAAATACCAGGGGGCGAGCAGTTCTTC.

The chain uses TRBV7-9 and TRBJ1-1; D uncertain. Germline assignment: CDR1 SEHNR and CDR2 FQNEAQ (reference sequence). This CDR3 is 14 amino acids long. Trimming took 7 bases from V and 0 from J, leaving 12 bases between them. CDR3 nucleotides: TGTGCCAGCACCCTCGTACAGATGAACACTGAAGCTTTCTTT. The encoded protein is CASTLVQMNTEAFF. Full variable domain (missing parts from reference TRBV7-9 and TRBJ1-1): DTGVSQNPRHKITKRGQNVTFRCDPISEHNRLYWYRQTLGQGPEFLTYFQNEAQLEKSRLLSDRFSAERPKGSFSTLEIQRTEQGDSAMYLCASTLVQMNTEAFFGQGTRLTVV.

This chain links TRBV7-2 with TRBJ2-1; D is unclear. CDR1 is SGHTA, CDR2 FQGNSA, per germline. With 5 bases removed from V and 4 bases from J, the gap between germline ends came to 12 bases. CDR3 length equals 14 residues. CDR3 region: CASSKGQLYNEQFF. The CDR3 DNA is TGTGCCAGCAGCAAAGGGCAGCTATACAATGAGCAGTTCTTC.

Comment on this clonotype: An end of the junction differs from the germline gene, which may be a read error. The chain recombines TRBV6-5 with TRBJ1-1; a weak D match, TRBD1 (5 bases). This CDR3 contains 14 residues. CDR1 MNHEY and CDR2 SVGAGI come from the germline V gene. CDR3 in amino acids: CSSSHSLWRDEAFF. The CDR3 DNA sequence: TGTTCCAGCAGTCACTCCCTATGGAGGGACGAAGCTTTCTTT.

As DNA, the CDR3 is TGCGCCAGCAGTGAGTCGTGGGGGAACACTGAAGCTTTCTTT. Translating gives CASSESWGNTEAFF. The rearrangement links TRBV10-1 to TRBJ1-1, with D unresolved. CDR1 is WNHNN and CDR2 is SYGVQD in the germline V gene (reference sequence). V gave up 0 bases and J gave up 1 base, with 6 bases separating them. This CDR3 has 14 amino acids.

A few counts support this clonotype. The chain carries TRBV2 and TRBJ2-3, with D perhaps matching TRBD1 or TRBD2 (5 bases each). Trimming pared 5 bases from V and 4 bases from J, leaving 16 bases between. The CDR3 totals 15 residues. From germline, CDR1 is SNHLY and CDR2 FYNNEI. The DNA for the CDR3 is TGTGCCAGCAGTCCCGAGAGGGGTCGTGCAGATACGCAGTATTTT. This translates into CASSPERGRADTQYF.

The chain couples TRBV6-6 to TRBJ2-1; D uncertain. V was trimmed by 2 bases and J by 7 bases, leaving 12 bases between them. The CDR3 is 14 residues long. Germline V gene data show CDR1 as MNHNY and CDR2 as SVGAGI (reference sequence). CDR3 residues: CASSYPRQFNEQFF. In DNA, the CDR3 is TGTGCCAGCAGTTACCCGCGCCAGTTTAATGAGCAGTTCTTC.

The chain combines TRBV6-1 with TRBJ2-1; 7 nucleotides match TRBD2. CDR3 length: 16 residues. Germline-derived CDR1 and CDR2 are MNHNS and SASEGT. V gave up 3 bases and J gave up 5 bases; unmatched junction bases: 10. CDR3 sequence reads: CASSEGAGRTHNEQFF. DNA for the CDR3: TGTGCCAGCAGTGAGGGCGCCGGGAGGACCCACAATGAGCAGTTCTTC.

The rearrangement joins TRBV4-1 to TRBJ2-7, with no clear D. Germline V gene lookup returns CDR1 MGHRA and CDR2 YSYEKL. CDR3 length equals 13 residues. Deletions cut 1 base from V and 7 bases from J, with 11 bases between. The CDR3 nucleotides read TGCGCCAGCAGCCAAGCTTTGACGTGGGAGCAGTACTTC. This sequence encodes CASSQALTWEQYF.

The chain combines TRBV20-1 with TRBJ2-7, with D tentatively TRBD2 (5 bases). Per germline, CDR1 DFQATT and CDR2 SNEGSKA (reference sequence). This CDR3 has 15 amino acids. V lost 0 bases and J lost 0, with 12 bases in between. CDR3 loop: CSARELGSGSYEQYF. The CDR3 DNA reads as TGCAGTGCTAGAGAATTAGGCAGCGGCTCCTACGAGCAGTACTTC.

In its sample, this clonotype was seen a few times. This chain joins TRBV7-8 and TRBJ1-1; D is unresolved. The CDR3 covers 14 residues. Germline CDR1 reads SGHVS; CDR2 reads FQNEAQ. Trimming pared 1 base from V and 1 base from J, leaving 7 bases between. The CDR3 DNA reads TGTGCCAGCAGCTTAGTACGAGAGAACACTGAAGCTTTCTTT. This codes for CASSLVRENTEAFF.

This clonotype was seen only a few times. The chain uses TRBV28 and TRBJ2-1; 12 bases fit TRBD2. CDR1 is MDHEN, CDR2 SYDVKM, per germline. V gave up 7 bases and J gave up 7 bases; unmatched junction bases: 8. The CDR3 contains 15 residues. CDR3 sequence reads: CASTSGRALWNEQFF. In DNA, the CDR3 is TGTGCCAGCACTAGCGGGAGGGCACTTTGGAATGAGCAGTTCTTC.

This clonotype was found a few times. The chain uses TRBV28 and TRBJ2-3; 13 bases map to TRBD2. With 0 bases clipped from V and 3 bases from J, the junction kept 0 bases outside the gene matches. Germline CDR1 reads MDHEN; CDR2 reads SYDVKM. There are 16 residues in the CDR3. The CDR3 loop is CASSLWTSGRTDTQYF. The DNA for the CDR3 is TGTGCCAGCAGTTTATGGACTAGCGGGAGGACAGATACGCAGTATTTT.

This clonotype was recorded a few times. J is TRBJ2-1 and V is TRBV14, with TRBD2 as a possible D gene (5 bases). Trimming took 3 bases from V and 10 from J, leaving 16 bases between them. The CDR3 has 14 residues. The germline CDR1 and CDR2 sequences are SGHDN and FVKESK. The DNA of the CDR3 is TGTGCCAGCAGCCAGGCAACTCTAGCAGGAGAGCAGTTCTTC. It codes for CASSQATLAGEQFF.

This clonotype showed up just a few times. The rearrangement links TRBV7-2 to TRBJ1-4; D unresolved. The CDR3 contains 16 residues. In germline, CDR1 is SGHTA, CDR2 FQGNSA. V gave up 1 base and J gave up 3 bases, with 12 bases separating them. The chain's CDR3 is CASSLVSAGANEKLFF. The CDR3 coding sequence is TGTGCCAGCAGCTTAGTAAGCGCCGGGGCTAATGAAAAACTGTTTTTT.